A selection of T cell receptor beta chains follows, all from one sample in a study of blood T cell repertoires in COVID-19. The method was immunoSEQ multiplex PCR; TCRdb's version includes in-frame clones alone and lacks a portion of them. The data hold approximately 30,000 clones, with approximately 83% observed a single time. The sample comprised peripheral blood. The origin of the receptors is a human donor in a cohort sampled during active COVID-19. Both conserved end residues are trimmed from each CDR3. The order of the fields is J gene, V gene, CDR3 protein.

TRBJ1-5 | TRBV27 | ASSYRGPNQPQH
TRBJ1-1 | TRBV9 | ASSALAPGQGLNTEAF
TRBJ1-3 | TRBV10-3 | AIGTDSGNTIY
TRBJ1-1 | TRBV2 | ASSGQPNTEAF
TRBJ2-7 | TRBV7-9 | ASSLVGRSSYEQY
TRBJ2-2 | TRBV2 | ASSVRGAMF
TRBJ1-1 | TRBV29-1 | SILQLMNTEAF
TRBJ2-6 | TRBV11-2 | ASSPPAGEAGANVLT
TRBJ2-1 | TRBV30 | AWSPTGGNEQF
TRBJ2-7 | TRBV5-1 | ASSQETGMGYEQY
TRBJ2-5 | TRBV7-9 | ASSSGQVQETQY
TRBJ1-5 | TRBV6-4 | ASRAGPFYSNQPQH
TRBJ1-6 | TRBV11-3 | ASSLDLGTTNSPLH
TRBJ2-7 | TRBV7-9 | ASSLASGTGGREQY
TRBJ1-3 | TRBV3-1/TRBV3-2 | ASSRGLGEGYTIY
TRBJ2-1 | TRBV7-6 | ASSLASGSGGQF
TRBJ1-4 | TRBV7-9 | ASSLGPAGLNEKLF
TRBJ1-1 | TRBV7-3 | ASSGQGSDTEAF
TRBJ1-2 | TRBV7-9 | ASSLWTGVEGYT
TRBJ1-1 | TRBV6-5 | ASRLSGQPNEAF
TRBJ1-2 | TRBV6-2/TRBV6-3 | ASSHRAYGYT
TRBJ1-1 | TRBV3-1/TRBV3-2 | ASSQNRGVGEAF
TRBJ2-3 | TRBV10-3 | AISHGLSTDTQY
TRBJ1-5 | TRBV5-1 | ASSLDGMAQH
TRBJ1-6 | TRBV25-1 | ASSELGGKNSPLH
TRBJ2-7 | TRBV7-2 | ASSLQRGVSYEQY
TRBJ1-2 | TRBV2 | ASSRQGGYGYT
TRBJ1-2 | TRBV2 | ASSDGYLVSGYT
TRBJ2-7 | TRBV4-3 | ASSQDGSGDYEQY
TRBJ1-3 | TRBV4-1 | ASSSPWAHGNTIY
TRBJ1-2 | TRBV20-1 | SIPVVYGYT
TRBJ1-1 | TRBV9 | ASSVEWTGPTEAF
TRBJ1-4 | TRBV27 | ASNHRGALTNEKLF
TRBJ1-1 | TRBV4-1 | ASSQAQTVTEAF
TRBJ2-5 | TRBV29-1 | SVRLAGGETQY
TRBJ1-1 | TRBV3-1/TRBV3-2 | ASSRQGGTEAF
TRBJ1-6 | TRBV25-1 | ASATGTNSPLH
TRBJ2-2 | TRBV6-5 | ASSYTGQGTGELF
TRBJ2-5 | TRBV7-2 | ASSLARTSGAQETQY
TRBJ2-2 | TRBV7-9 | ASSLGGGTGELF
TRBJ2-3 | TRBV30 | AGWDRDSSSTDTQY
TRBJ2-1 | TRBV7-6 | ASSLTGGSYNEQF
TRBJ2-3 | TRBV29-1 | SVSAFQGTDTQY
TRBJ2-1 | TRBV5-3 | ARSKGQATYNEQF
TRBJ2-1 | TRBV11-2 | ASSLEGTFNNEQF
TRBJ2-7 | TRBV11-1 | ASSPPGTDSEQY
TRBJ2-5 | TRBV24-1 | ATSDLLETQY
TRBJ2-1 | TRBV5-6 | ASSLDYGAYNEQF
TRBJ1-4 | TRBV25-1 | ASSAQTGANEKLF
TRBJ2-1 | TRBV19 | ASSIDRSGEQF
TRBJ2-5 | TRBV7-9 | ASSSFGASGTIQETQY
TRBJ1-1 | TRBV29-1 | SGTRGLGTEAF
TRBJ1-2 | TRBV9 | ATGGGYT
TRBJ1-2 | TRBV28 | ASTTGGYGYT
TRBJ2-7 | TRBV10-2 | ASRATGDYY
TRBJ2-3 | TRBV9 | ASSVAGLESDTQY
TRBJ2-1 | TRBV9 | ASSVATYNEQF
TRBJ2-7 | TRBV27 | ASSTLGGEQY
TRBJ1-2 | TRBV29-1 | SAPWDRRGGYT
TRBJ1-2 | TRBV19 | ASSTATGLILRGYT